One and the same sample provided the 24 T cell receptor beta chains below, sequenced in a study of T cells in Graves' hyperthyroidism and ophthalmopathy. RNA transcripts gave rise to amplified TCR beta CDR3 regions. First-round RT-PCR targeting the TCR CDR3 was performed with the HTBI primer set. TCRdb reprocessed the multiplex PCR reads via MiXCR and lists one record per CDR3 protein. Of hundreds of thousands of distinct CDR3 sequences listed, more than 15% are singletons. The specimen sequenced was blood. The receptor source for this set is a woman between 18 and 29 years old with Graves' hyperthyroidism.

The chain has TRBV11-2 and TRBJ2-6; 8 bases match TRBD1. Per germline, CDR1 SGHAT and CDR2 FQNNGV. Unmatched junction bases numbered 19, after V lost 5 bases and J lost 4 bases. The CDR3 is 20 residues long. CDR3 residues: CASSPLVRGQVPTGANVLTF. The CDR3 DNA sequence: TGTGCCAGCAGCCCCCTCGTTCGGGGACAGGTTCCCACCGGGGCCAACGTCCTGACTTTC. The variable domain in full, completed from reference TRBV11-2 and TRBJ2-6, reads EAGVAQSPRYKIIEKRQSVAFWCNPISGHATLYWYQQILGQGPKLLIQFQNNGVVDDSQLPKDRFSAERLKGVDSTLKIQPAKLEDSAVYLCASSPLVRGQVPTGANVLTFGAGSRLTVL.

This sequence joins TRBV12-5 and TRBJ1-1, with no clear D. V shed 1 base and J shed 5 bases, with 11 bases lying between them. The CDR3 consists of 14 residues. CDR1 is LGHNT, CDR2 FRNRAP, per germline. The CDR3 sequence is CASGLDGPGTEAFF. CDR3 sequence (DNA): TGTGCTAGTGGTTTGGACGGGCCGGGGACTGAAGCTTTCTTT.

This clonotype has ten or more counts. The chain carries TRBV12-3 or TRBV12-4 and TRBJ1-2; no definite D call. The germline V and J ends were trimmed by 2 bases and 5 bases, with 9 bases remaining between them. The CDR3 is 13 residues long. This CDR3 is CASSLNGMYGYTF. The CDR3 region has the DNA TGTGCCAGCAGTTTAAACGGGATGTATGGCTACACCTTC.

The chain's CDR3 is CAWSVTNEKLFF. Written as DNA, the CDR3 is TGTGCCTGGAGTGTAACCAATGAAAAACTGTTTTTT. V is TRBV30 and J is TRBJ1-4; no definite D call. V lost 0 bases and J lost 5, with 4 bases in between. Germline V lookup: CDR1 GTSNPN, CDR2 SVGIG (reference sequence). CDR3 length: 12 residues.

This clonotype was observed many times. Here the CDR3 reads CASSSDGYEQYF. As DNA, the CDR3 is TGTGCCAGCAGCTCGGACGGCTACGAGCAGTACTTC. This sequence joins TRBV7-9 and TRBJ2-7; the D is unclear. With 4 bases removed from V and 3 bases from J, the gap between germline ends came to 7 bases. The CDR3 spans 12 residues. Germline loops: CDR1 SEHNR, CDR2 FQNEAQ (reference sequence).

A few counts support this clonotype. The DNA for the CDR3 is TGTGCCAGCAGTTTATATTCGGTAGGGGTAGGTGAGACCCAGTACTTC. As protein: CASSLYSVGVGETQYF. V and J are TRBV12-3 or TRBV12-4 and TRBJ2-5, with D maybe TRBD1 (5 bases). CDR3 length: 16 amino acids. The V gene lost 2 bases and the J gene lost 5 bases, with 18 bases spanning the gap.

This clonotype was seen more than once but under ten times. The rearrangement links TRBV6-1 to TRBJ2-3; D gene ambiguous. The length of the CDR3 is 15 residues. Trimming removed 6 bases at V and 0 bases at J, with 13 bases between. Germline assignment: CDR1 MNHNS and CDR2 SASEGT. For the CDR3, the DNA is TGTGCCAGCAGCGACGGAAGGACCAGCACAGATACGCAGTATTTT. As protein: CASSDGRTSTDTQYF.

The sample holds many counts of this clonotype. The V gene is TRBV6-1, the J gene TRBJ2-3; 9 bases map to TRBD2. Per the germline V gene, CDR1 is MNHNS and CDR2 is SASEGT. V shed 1 base and J 7 bases; nucleotides not matched to a gene: 9. The CDR3 is 16 amino acids. The CDR3 sequence is CASSEVGSGSINTQYF. CDR3 nucleotide sequence: TGTGCCAGCAGTGAAGTTGGTAGCGGGAGTATAAATACGCAGTATTTT.

This clonotype has only a few counts. The V gene is TRBV19, the J gene TRBJ2-2; D remains ambiguous. This CDR3 has 16 residues. CDR1 LNHDA and CDR2 SQIVND come from the germline V gene (reference sequence). V lost 2 bases and J 4 bases, leaving 14 bases between the germline ends. CDR3 sequence: CASSIRLERGTGELFF. In nucleotides, the CDR3 is TGTGCCAGTAGTATACGCCTTGAGCGAGGCACCGGGGAGCTGTTTTTT.

This clonotype has more than one count but fewer than ten. A read error is possible here, since a much larger clone lies one base away. This chain uses TRBV20-1 with TRBJ2-7; the match to TRBD1 covers 11 bases. Near its end, the DNA agrees better with TRBJ2-1, so the J call may be wrong. The CDR3 sequence is 14 residues long. The germline CDR1 and CDR2 sequences are DFQATT and SNEGSKA (reference sequence). CDR3 sequence (DNA): TGCAGTGCTCCGCCCGGGACAGGGGGTTACGAGCAGTTCTTC. Translating gives CSAPPGTGGYEQFF.

This clonotype was detected ten times or more. The CDR3 DNA reads TGTGCCACCAGTGACCGTCTGGGAGTAAGAGAGACCCAGTACTTC. Residues: CATSDRLGVRETQYF. The V and J genes are TRBV24-1 and TRBJ2-5; D is possibly TRBD2 (5 bases). CDR1 KGHDR and CDR2 SFDVKD come from the germline V gene. This CDR3 has 15 amino acids. The V gene lost 4 bases and the J gene lost 4 bases, with 15 bases spanning the gap.

This clonotype was seen a few times. V gene TRBV6-1 combines with J gene TRBJ2-1, with D possibly matching TRBD2 (5 bases). V lost 5 bases to trimming and J lost 6 bases, with 14 bases between them. CDR3 size: 14 residues. Germline lookup yields CDR1 MNHNS and CDR2 SASEGT. This chain's CDR3 is CASSSREGSNEQFF. CDR3 DNA: TGTGCCAGCAGTTCTCGTGAGGGATCCAATGAGCAGTTCTTC.

This clonotype was seen repeatedly, ten times or more. The chain has TRBV6-1 and TRBJ2-2; TRBD2 aligns across 8 bases. With V trimmed by 5 bases and J by 6 bases, 8 bases remained unmatched. Germline CDR1 MNHNS, CDR2 SASEGT. This CDR3 contains 15 residues. Written as DNA, the CDR3 is TGTGCCAGCAGTCTCGTCAGCGGGAGATCCGGGGAGCTGTTTTTT. The encoded protein is CASSLVSGRSGELFF.

This clonotype has a count of ten or more. The CDR3 nucleotides read TGTGCCAGCAGTTTAGCGCCCAGGGTGGGAACTGAAGCTTTCTTT. It yields the protein CASSLAPRVGTEAFF. V and J are TRBV12-3 or TRBV12-4 and TRBJ1-1, with D possibly TRBD1 on 5 matching bases. CDR3 size: 15 residues. V lost 0 bases to trimming and J lost 5 bases, with 13 bases between them.

This clonotype was seen at least ten times. The genes are TRBV7-8 and TRBJ2-7; weak D call: TRBD2 (5 bases). The CDR3 is 14 residues long. Germline V gene lookup returns CDR1 SGHVS and CDR2 FQNEAQ. V was trimmed by 5 bases and J by 1 base, leaving 12 bases between them. The DNA of the CDR3 is TGTGCCAGCAGCCCGGAGGAGAGGTCCTACGAGCAGTACTTC. This translates into CASSPEERSYEQYF. The whole variable domain, remainder taken from reference TRBV7-8 and TRBJ2-7, is GAGVSQSPRYKVAKRGQDVALRCDPISGHVSLFWYQQALGQGPEFLTYFQNEAQLDKSGLPSDRFFAERPEGSVSTLKIQRTQQEDSAVYLCASSPEERSYEQYFGPGTRLTVT.

This clonotype has ten or more counts. V is TRBV12-3 or TRBV12-4 and J is TRBJ2-7, with D perhaps matching TRBD1 or TRBD2 (5 bases each). Trimming cost V 5 bases and J 6 bases, with 20 bases left between them. The CDR3 length is 15 residues. DNA of the CDR3: TGTGCCAGCAGTCTGGGGACGGACCGCCTGCTCGAGCAGTACTTC. Its translation: CASSLGTDRLLEQYF.

At least ten counts were recorded for this clonotype. This chain joins TRBV7-9 and TRBJ2-7; the match to TRBD1 covers 12 bases. There are 15 residues in the CDR3. Per the germline V gene, CDR1 is SEHNR and CDR2 is FQNEAQ (reference sequence). Germline trimming cut 5 bases from V and 5 bases from J; bases unmatched to any gene: 7. CDR3 sequence: CASSGSGQGANEQYF. Here the CDR3 DNA reads TGTGCCAGCAGCGGGTCGGGACAGGGGGCGAACGAGCAGTACTTC.

This clonotype was seen more than once but under ten times. This rearrangement joins TRBV6-1 to TRBJ1-6; no clear D. This CDR3 comprises 17 residues. Trimming stripped 0 bases from V and 0 bases from J, with 9 bases between. In germline, CDR1 is MNHNS, CDR2 SASEGT. The CDR3 loop is CASSEALQSSYNSPLHF. The CDR3 DNA reads TGTGCCAGCAGTGAAGCGCTGCAGAGCTCCTATAATTCACCCCTCCACTTT.

This clonotype has just a few counts. This chain connects TRBV20-1 to TRBJ1-1, with TRBD1 identical over 7 bases. CDR3 length: 16 amino acids. After removal of 3 bases from V and 0 bases from J, the junction contained 10 bases not matched to a gene. Germline CDR1 is DFQATT and CDR2 is SNEGSKA (reference sequence). The CDR3: CSARPRDRTMNTEAFF. CDR3 nucleotides: TGCAGTGCTAGGCCCCGGGACAGAACCATGAACACTGAAGCTTTCTTT.

This clonotype came up many times. The gene calls are TRBV6-1 and TRBJ2-4; possibly TRBD1 or TRBD2 for D (6 bases each). V was cut by 5 bases and J by 7 bases, with 15 bases left in between. Per the germline V gene, CDR1 is MNHNS and CDR2 is SASEGT. The CDR3 extends over 14 amino acids. CDR3 nucleotides: TGTGCCAGCAGTTACCGCGAAGGGGGGAACATTCAGTACTTC. It specifies CASSYREGGNIQYF.

This clonotype has at least ten counts. The genes are TRBV3-1 and TRBJ1-2, with D unresolved. Trimming stripped 1 base from V and 3 bases from J, with 9 bases between. Germline loops: CDR1 LGHDT, CDR2 YNNKEL (reference sequence). The CDR3 length is 14 residues. The CDR3 loop is CASSQVDTYYGYTF. In nucleotides, the CDR3 is TGTGCCAGCAGCCAAGTTGACACCTACTATGGCTACACCTTC.

This clonotype was picked up many times. The chain has TRBV6-1 and TRBJ1-5; D possibly corresponds to TRBD1 (6 bases). CDR3 size: 14 residues. Deletions cut 6 bases from V and 4 bases from J, with 13 bases between. The germline V gene encodes CDR1 MNHNS and CDR2 SASEGT. CDR3 in amino acids: CASRSDRANQPQHF. The CDR3, as DNA: TGTGCCAGCAGATCGGACAGAGCAAATCAGCCCCAGCATTTT.

This clonotype was detected ten times or more. The chain combines TRBV5-1 with TRBJ1-4; 9 bases fit TRBD1. Germline assignment: CDR1 SGHRS and CDR2 YFSETQ. The V and J ends lost 4 bases and 8 bases, in that order; junction bases with no gene match: 6. The CDR3 covers 14 residues. The CDR3 sequence is CASSPGQGKEKLFF. The CDR3 coding sequence is TGCGCCAGCAGCCCAGGACAGGGGAAGGAAAAACTGTTTTTT.

The sample holds a few counts of this clonotype. The rearrangement uses TRBV11-3 and TRBJ2-7; 12 nucleotides align to TRBD2. Germline CDR1 reads SGHNT; CDR2 reads YENEEA. This CDR3 is built from 15 residues. Trimming took 6 bases from V and 7 from J; bases not matched to a gene: 10. In nucleotides, the CDR3 is TGTGCCAGCAGTTCGACTAGCGGGAGCCCCCTGGAGCAGTACTTC. Protein product: CASSSTSGSPLEQYF.